These 27 T cell receptor beta chains were all obtained from the same sample, sequenced in a study of T cell repertoires in cytomegalovirus infection. Antigens of these TCRs are unknown. Using its own MiXCR run on the reads, TCRdb lists one record per CDR3 protein. This table holds 400,000 to 600,000 distinct CDR3 sequences, about 44% found once. Source: cultured PBMCs, taken from culture after CMV antigen stimulation. The receptors stem from a human donor in good health (CMV status not recorded). Some clones in this sample may be carry-over from other donors' samples.

There are a few counts of this clonotype. This chain uses TRBV7-2 with TRBJ2-5, with 7 bases that match TRBD2. The CDR3 consists of 14 residues. Germline V gene data show CDR1 as SGHTA and CDR2 as FQGNSA. Trimming removed 5 bases from V and 4 bases from J; junction bases left unmatched: 7. The CDR3 loop reads CASSRRLAVETQYF. The CDR3 bases are TGTGCCAGCAGCCGAAGACTAGCAGTAGAGACCCAGTACTTC.

This clonotype was observed a few times. This chain uses TRBV20-1 with TRBJ2-3; 8 nucleotides align to TRBD2. CDR3 length: 15 amino acids. The V segment lost 6 bases and the J segment 2 bases; nucleotides outside the gene matches: 10. Germline lookup yields CDR1 DFQATT and CDR2 SNEGSKA (reference sequence). The CDR3 region has the DNA TGCAGTGCGGCCGGTTTAGCGGGGCTCACAGATACGCAGTATTTT. Protein: CSAAGLAGLTDTQYF.

This chain links TRBV19 with TRBJ1-5, with D perhaps matching TRBD1 (6 bases). The CDR3 length is 15 residues. Germline V gene sequence: CDR1 LNHDA, CDR2 SQIVND (reference sequence). V lost 5 bases and J lost 5, with 16 bases in between. CDR3 DNA: TGTGCCAGTAGTGATCCCGACAGGACGTATCAGCCCCAGCATTTT. Translating it yields CASSDPDRTYQPQHF.

This clonotype was observed a handful of times. Compared with germline, one end of the junction differs, possibly owing to a read error. The chain has TRBV4-1 and TRBJ1-2; D may be TRBD1 (6 bases). The CDR3 length is 16 residues. Germline V gene sequence: CDR1 MGHRA, CDR2 YSYEKL. CDR3 DNA: TGTGCCAGCAGCCAAGCCTCGACAGGAGCTAACTATGGCTACACCTTC. Residues: CASSQASTGANYGYTF.

CDR3 DNA sequence: TGTGCCAGCAAAGAACGCGGGAGTTTCTACAATGAGCAGTTCTTC. Amino acid sequence: CASKERGSFYNEQFF. V and J are TRBV6-2 or TRBV6-3 and TRBJ2-1; 7 bases match TRBD2. After removal of 7 bases from V and 3 bases from J, the junction contained 9 bases not matched to a gene. Germline loops: CDR1 MNHEY, CDR2 SVGEGT. This CDR3 is built from 15 residues.

This clonotype appeared a few times. The chain carries TRBV19 and TRBJ1-5; possibly TRBD1 for D (5 bases). Germline CDR1 reads LNHDA; CDR2 reads SQIVND (reference sequence). CDR3 length: 13 amino acids. V lost 6 bases, J lost 3 bases, and 9 bases lay in between. The CDR3 sequence: CASSGTANQPQHF. The CDR3 DNA reads as TGTGCCAGTAGCGGGACTGCCAATCAGCCCCAGCATTTT.

This chain joins TRBV7-9 and TRBJ1-2; D remains ambiguous. This CDR3 contains 15 residues. The V end was cut by 5 bases, the J end by 1 base, with 14 bases between. Germline loops: CDR1 SEHNR, CDR2 FQNEAQ (reference sequence). The CDR3 loop reads CASSRGGILNYGYTF. DNA of the CDR3: TGTGCCAGCAGCCGAGGTGGGATACTTAACTATGGCTACACCTTC.

This clonotype occurred a few times. V gene TRBV4-1 combines with J gene TRBJ2-4; D might be TRBD2 (5 bases). This CDR3 is 12 amino acids long. Per the germline V gene, CDR1 is MGHRA and CDR2 is YSYEKL. V lost 9 bases and J 8 bases, leaving 14 bases between the germline ends. The CDR3, as DNA: TGCGCCAGGCACGGCGGGTATTACATTCAGTACTTC. Translation: CARHGGYYIQYF.

The sample holds a few counts of this clonotype. The chain is built from TRBV20-1 and TRBJ2-7, with TRBD1 matching 8 bases. J gave up 3 bases and V 3 bases, and 1 base lay outside the gene matches. The germline CDR1 and CDR2 sequences are DFQATT and SNEGSKA (reference sequence). The CDR3 extends over 12 amino acids. The CDR3 region is CSASGTGYEQYF. For the CDR3, the DNA is TGCAGTGCTAGCGGGACAGGCTACGAGCAGTACTTC.

In its sample, this clonotype was seen a few times. CDR3 residues: CASSSGQTSGNTIYF. The CDR3 nucleotides read TGTGCCAGCAGCTCCGGACAGACCTCTGGAAACACCATATATTTT. The chain joins TRBV7-2 to TRBJ1-3; possible D gene TRBD1, 6 bases. The CDR3 contains 15 residues. The V gene lost 4 bases and the J gene lost 0 bases, with 10 bases spanning the gap. CDR1 SGHTA and CDR2 FQGNSA come from the germline V gene.

In its sample, this clonotype was seen a few times. The chain couples TRBV28 to TRBJ1-3, with 7 bases aligning to TRBD1. Per the germline V gene, CDR1 is MDHEN and CDR2 is SYDVKM. Trimming cost V 5 bases and J 0 bases; bases outside gene matches: 4. The CDR3 loop spans 15 amino acids. The DNA for the CDR3 is TGTGCCAGCAGTCTTCCAGGGGGCTCTGGAAACACCATATATTTT. This translates into CASSLPGGSGNTIYF.

This chain connects TRBV6-5 to TRBJ1-4; 7 bases are a match to TRBD1. CDR1 and CDR2 (germline): MNHEY, SVGAGI. CDR3 length: 16 residues. J was trimmed by 8 bases and V by 5 bases; bases with no gene match: 14. CDR3 bases: TGTGCCAGCAGTCGCAACACAGGGGACCGGGGGGAAAAACTGTTTTTT. This gives the protein CASSRNTGDRGEKLFF.

A word on this clonotype: Given a much more abundant clone one base away, this may be a read error. The V and J genes are TRBV5-5 and TRBJ2-3, with 8 bases lining up with TRBD2. Germline V gene lookup returns CDR1 SGHKS and CDR2 YYEKEE (reference sequence). The CDR3 has 14 amino acids. The junction had 3 bases not matched to a gene; V was cut back by 2 bases and J by 4 bases. CDR3 sequence (DNA): TGTGCCAGCAGCTTCAGCGGGAGCGCAGATACGCAGTATTTT. Its protein product is CASSFSGSADTQYF.

The rearrangement uses TRBV11-2 and TRBJ2-1; 8 positions agree with TRBD2. V lost 5 bases, J lost 4 bases, and 4 bases stayed unmatched. Germline-derived CDR1 and CDR2 are SGHAT and FQNNGV. The CDR3 is made up of 14 amino acids. As DNA, the CDR3 is TGTGCCAGCAGCACAACTAGCGGATACAATGAGCAGTTCTTC. This codes for CASSTTSGYNEQFF.

The chain carries TRBV27 and TRBJ2-5, with 13 bases fitting TRBD2. From germline, CDR1 is MNHEY and CDR2 SMNVEV (reference sequence). The CDR3 is 17 amino acids. Trimming at V came to 5 bases and at J to 0 bases, leaving 6 bases not matched to a gene. The CDR3 sequence: CASSKGLAGLYQETQYF. CDR3 bases: TGTGCCAGCAGTAAGGGACTAGCGGGACTGTACCAAGAGACCCAGTACTTC.

The rearrangement links TRBV7-9 to TRBJ1-1; the match to TRBD1 covers 7 bases. V trimming: 6 bases; J trimming: 2 bases; junction bases outside the gene matches: 9. Germline V gene sequence: CDR1 SEHNR, CDR2 FQNEAQ (reference sequence). CDR3 length: 15 residues. CDR3 sequence: CASRGDSLSNTEAFF. As DNA, the CDR3 is TGTGCCAGCAGAGGGGACAGCTTAAGCAACACTGAAGCTTTCTTT.

This clonotype has more than one count but fewer than ten. V usage is TRBV12-3 or TRBV12-4 and J usage is TRBJ2-3; the match to TRBD2 covers 8 bases. V lost 8 bases and J lost 1; bases outside the gene matches: 11. The CDR3 is made up of 16 amino acids. The CDR3 here is CASLRTLAGGTDTQYF. CDR3 in DNA: TGTGCCAGCCTGCGGACCCTAGCGGGCGGCACAGATACGCAGTATTTT.

This rearrangement joins TRBV7-6 to TRBJ2-5; 9 nucleotides line up with TRBD2. Germline V gene data show CDR1 as SGHVS and CDR2 as FNYEAQ. The length of the CDR3 is 18 residues. V trimming: 1 base; J trimming: 4 bases; junction bases outside the gene matches: 13. The CDR3 is CASSLVASGTRSRETQYF. As DNA, the CDR3 is TGTGCCAGCAGCTTAGTGGCTAGCGGGACTAGGTCCCGAGAGACCCAGTACTTC.

V gene TRBV19 combines with J gene TRBJ2-2; the D gene is possibly TRBD1 (5 bases). Deletions cut 2 bases from V and 6 bases from J, with 13 bases between. CDR1 is LNHDA and CDR2 is SQIVND in the germline V gene (reference sequence). The length of the CDR3 is 15 residues. The CDR3 DNA follows: TGTGCCAGTAGTATATACTCAGGGTTAGCCGGGGAGCTGTTTTTT. Protein product: CASSIYSGLAGELFF.

Worth noting for this clonotype: A junction end diverges from the germline sequence, so it may reflect a read error. The chain has TRBV4-1 and TRBJ2-7, with a tentative D call TRBD1 (6 bases). From germline, CDR1 is MGHRA and CDR2 YSYEKL. CDR3 length: 13 amino acids. The CDR3: CASSPDSTYEQYF. CDR3 sequence (DNA): TGTGCCAGCAGCCCGGACAGTACCTACGAGCAGTACTTC.

The V call is TRBV12-3 or TRBV12-4, the J call TRBJ1-2, with TRBD1 as a possible D gene (6 bases). This CDR3 is 14 amino acids long. The V and J ends lost 7 bases and 4 bases respectively, with 16 bases between them. Here the CDR3 DNA reads TGTGCCAGCACCCTCCGGACAGATAGCTATGGCTACACCTTC. Residues: CASTLRTDSYGYTF.

This clonotype came up once. A read error may produce the germline difference seen at one junction end. V is TRBV7-2 and J is TRBJ2-7; a weak D match, TRBD1 (6 bases). CDR1 and CDR2 (germline): SGHTA, FQGNSA. The CDR3 spans 14 residues. CDR3 amino acids: CASSLETGPYGQYF. CDR3 nucleotide sequence: TGTGCCAGCAGCTTAGAGACAGGACCGTACGGGCAGTACTTC.

DNA of the CDR3: TGTGCCAGCCTCCGGACAGGGAACACTGAAGCTTTCTTT. Its translation is CASLRTGNTEAFF. The V gene is TRBV6-6, the J gene TRBJ1-1; 7 bases fit TRBD1. Germline V CDR1 and CDR2: MNHNY, SVGAGI (reference sequence). After removal of 8 bases from V and 1 base from J, the junction contained 4 bases not matched to a gene. The CDR3 is made up of 13 amino acids.

The chain links TRBV7-9 to TRBJ1-4, with a tentative D call TRBD1 (6 bases). V dropped 2 bases and J dropped 5 bases, with 15 bases sitting between them. Germline lookup yields CDR1 SEHNR and CDR2 FQNEAQ (reference sequence). CDR3 size: 16 residues. CDR3 sequence reads: CASSLTPQGINEKLFF. The DNA of the CDR3 is TGTGCCAGCAGCTTAACCCCGCAGGGGATCAATGAAAAACTGTTTTTT.

V usage is TRBV7-2 and J usage is TRBJ1-3; 7 bases agree with TRBD1. Germline CDR1 and CDR2: SGHTA and FQGNSA. J was trimmed by 0 bases and V by 5 bases; bases with no gene match: 4. CDR3 length equals 15 residues. CDR3 in amino acids: CASSGGTDSGNTIYF. As DNA, the CDR3 is TGTGCCAGCAGCGGCGGGACAGACTCTGGAAACACCATATATTTT.

This chain connects TRBV7-9 to TRBJ2-1, with D uncertain. CDR1 is SEHNR and CDR2 is FQNEAQ in the germline V gene (reference sequence). The CDR3 covers 15 residues. Trimming cost V 3 bases and J 1 base, with 10 bases left between them. CDR3 sequence: CASSLADPSYNEQFF. CDR3 nucleotides: TGTGCCAGCAGCTTGGCGGATCCTTCCTACAATGAGCAGTTCTTC.

This chain uses TRBV6-1 with TRBJ2-7; D gene ambiguous. V was trimmed by 7 bases and J by 0 bases, leaving 16 bases between them. There are 15 residues in the CDR3. Germline V lookup: CDR1 MNHNS, CDR2 SASEGT. CDR3 amino acids: CASNPTDGYSYEQYF. DNA of the CDR3: TGTGCCAGCAATCCCACGGACGGCTACTCCTACGAGCAGTACTTC.